The 26 T cell receptor beta chains presented below share a single source sample, sequenced in a study of T cells in Graves' hyperthyroidism and ophthalmopathy. RNA transcripts provided the source from which TCR beta CDR3 regions were amplified. RT-PCR in the first round (using the HTBI primer set) targeted the TCR CDR3. TCRdb passed the multiplex PCR reads through MiXCR, listing each CDR3 protein once. The sample has more than 500,000 distinct CDR3 sequences; about 15% are singletons. Source material: blood. Receptors originate from a woman in her thirties or forties with Graves' ophthalmopathy.

This clonotype was seen ten or more times. The gene calls are TRBV2 and TRBJ2-5; D might be TRBD1 (5 bases). The CDR3 is made up of 12 amino acids. Germline V gives CDR1 SNHLY, CDR2 FYNNEI. V was trimmed by 8 bases and J by 4 bases, leaving 11 bases between them. Here the CDR3 DNA reads TGTGCCAGCGAACAGGACGGAGAGACCCAGTACTTC. Residues: CASEQDGETQYF.

This clonotype was counted between two and nine times. Since a much larger clone is just one base distant, this may be a read error. The chain uses TRBV10-2 and TRBJ2-2; the match to TRBD1 covers 7 bases. The CDR3 loop spans 17 amino acids. Looked up from germline, CDR1 is WSHSY and CDR2 is SAAADI. The V and J ends lost 0 bases and 10 bases, in that order; junction bases with no gene match: 14. The CDR3 region is CASSESTGPSEGEELFF. Written as DNA, the CDR3 is TGCGCCAGCAGTGAGTCGACAGGGCCCTCCGAAGGCGAGGAGCTGTTTTTT.

This clonotype has ten or more counts. CDR3 amino acids: CSVGWDYEQYF. CDR3 coding DNA: TGCAGCGTTGGGTGGGACTACGAGCAGTACTTC. The chain combines TRBV29-1 with TRBJ2-7; D is undetermined. CDR1 is SQVTM and CDR2 is ANQGSEA in the germline V gene. The germline V and J ends were trimmed by 4 bases and 3 bases, with 7 bases remaining between them. The CDR3 is 11 amino acids.

In this sample, this clonotype turned up many times. The chain employs TRBV7-8 and TRBJ2-5; D gene unclear. The CDR3 is 13 amino acids. V lost 3 bases and J lost 0, with 5 bases in between. Germline CDR1 reads SGHVS; CDR2 reads FQNEAQ. The CDR3 spells CASSFSNQETQYF. The CDR3 DNA reads as TGTGCCAGCAGCTTTTCTAACCAAGAGACCCAGTACTTC.

The CDR3 reads CASSQGASGTPYEQYF. The CDR3 DNA sequence: TGTGCCAGCAGCCAAGGAGCGAGCGGGACTCCCTACGAGCAGTACTTC. V and J are TRBV4-2 and TRBJ2-7; the match to TRBD2 covers 7 bases. The CDR3 sequence is 16 residues long. Germline V gene data show CDR1 as LGHNA and CDR2 as YNFKEQ. V shed 1 base, J shed 2 bases, and the junction held 8 bases outside the gene matches.

This clonotype was recorded many times. The chain has TRBV6-5 and TRBJ2-7; 8 bases fit TRBD2. CDR1 is MNHEY and CDR2 is SVGAGI in the germline V gene. V shed 4 bases and J 1 base; nucleotides not matched to a gene: 9. The CDR3 loop spans 16 amino acids. The DNA of the CDR3 is TGTGCCAGCAGTTCGAGAGCAGCGGGAGCTTCCTACGAGCAGTACTTC. Encoded protein: CASSSRAAGASYEQYF.

This clonotype was seen at least ten times. The chain combines TRBV28 with TRBJ1-2; TRBD1 is a possible D gene (5 bases). V lost 10 bases, J lost 3 bases, and 12 bases lay in between. This CDR3 is built from 12 residues. The germline CDR1 and CDR2 sequences are MDHEN and SYDVKM. The chain's CDR3 is CATHRLDYGYTF. The CDR3 DNA sequence: TGTGCCACCCACAGGCTAGACTATGGCTACACCTTC.

Ten or more counts support this clonotype. The chain has TRBV28 and TRBJ2-7, with 8 bases matching TRBD1. Germline V CDR1 and CDR2: MDHEN, SYDVKM. The CDR3 has 15 residues. The ends lost 4 bases at V and 6 bases at J; junction bases unmatched: 11. Written as DNA, the CDR3 is TGTGCCAGCAGTTGGCAGGGGGCAGCGATGGGCGAGCAGTACTTC. This codes for CASSWQGAAMGEQYF.

This clonotype was observed at least ten times. The chain employs TRBV19 and TRBJ2-3, with TRBD1 identical over 9 bases. The germline V gene has CDR1 LNHDA and CDR2 SQIVND (reference sequence). The V gene end was trimmed by 6 bases and the J gene end by 1 base; junction bases not matched to a gene: 2. The CDR3 has 14 residues. CDR3 sequence reads: CASSTGGGTDTQYF. The CDR3 region has the DNA TGTGCCAGTAGCACAGGGGGCGGCACAGATACGCAGTATTTT.

This clonotype was counted at least ten times. The chain combines TRBV20-1 with TRBJ2-7; D perhaps matches TRBD1 (5 bases). The V and J ends lost 5 bases and 0 bases respectively, with 14 bases between them. The CDR3 has 14 amino acids. CDR1 and CDR2 (germline): DFQATT, SNEGSKA (reference sequence). CDR3 DNA: TGCAGTGCTCATACAGGTCATAGCTCCTACGAGCAGTACTTC. This sequence encodes CSAHTGHSSYEQYF.

This clonotype came up many times. The chain employs TRBV6-2 or TRBV6-3 and TRBJ2-4; the match to TRBD2 covers 9 bases. This CDR3 region has 14 residues. Germline lookup yields CDR1 MNHEY and CDR2 SVGEGT. The junction had 9 bases not matched to a gene; V was cut back by 7 bases and J by 8 bases. The CDR3 here is CASKDSGSSDIQYF. CDR3 bases: TGTGCCAGCAAGGATAGCGGGAGTTCTGACATTCAGTACTTC.

This clonotype was counted only a few times. The V gene is TRBV12-3 or TRBV12-4, the J gene TRBJ1-2; no clear D gene. This CDR3 region has 13 residues. V shed 5 bases and J shed 8 bases, with 15 bases lying between them. CDR3 in amino acids: CASSPGLLPGYTF. In DNA, the CDR3 is TGTGCCAGCAGTCCCGGGCTCCTTCCCGGCTACACCTTC.

This clonotype was observed a few times. The rearrangement uses TRBV5-5 and TRBJ2-2; 7 nucleotides agree with TRBD2. The J segment lost 2 bases and the V segment lost 4 bases, leaving 5 bases of the junction unmatched. This CDR3 comprises 15 residues. The germline V gene has CDR1 SGHKS and CDR2 YYEKEE (reference sequence). The CDR3, as DNA: TGTGCCAGCAGCCCAGCGGGAAAAAACACCGGGGAGCTGTTTTTT. Protein: CASSPAGKNTGELFF.

This clonotype was picked up a small number of times. The chain joins TRBV20-1 to TRBJ2-7; 10 bases are shared with TRBD2. Germline lookup yields CDR1 DFQATT and CDR2 SNEGSKA (reference sequence). Germline trimming cut 3 bases from V and 3 bases from J; bases unmatched to any gene: 14. This CDR3 region has 17 residues. The CDR3 here is CSASILPSLAGDYEQYF. The DNA for the CDR3 is TGCAGTGCTAGTATTCTGCCCAGCCTAGCGGGGGACTACGAGCAGTACTTC.

In this sample, this clonotype turned up a few times. The chain is built from TRBV7-9 and TRBJ2-7; 9 bases agree with TRBD1. The CDR3 sequence is 15 residues long. CDR1 is SEHNR and CDR2 is FQNEAQ in the germline V gene (reference sequence). J was trimmed by 6 bases and V by 6 bases; bases with no gene match: 12. The CDR3 region has the DNA TGTGCCAGCAGTACCCGGCGGGACAGGGTCGCCGAGCAGTACTTC. It translates to CASSTRRDRVAEQYF.

This clonotype was recorded at least ten times. V and J are TRBV20-1 and TRBJ2-7; tentative D call: TRBD2 (5 bases). The germline CDR1 and CDR2 sequences are DFQATT and SNEGSKA (reference sequence). V was pared by 3 bases and J by 5 bases, with 8 bases between. The CDR3 has 11 residues. The CDR3 DNA reads TGCAGTGCTAGCACTAGTAACGAGCAGTACTTC. Encoded protein: CSASTSNEQYF.

This chain connects TRBV27 to TRBJ1-1; possibly TRBD1 for D (6 bases). With 6 bases removed from V and 1 base from J, the gap between germline ends came to 12 bases. Germline V gives CDR1 MNHEY, CDR2 SMNVEV (reference sequence). The CDR3 is 14 amino acids. The DNA for the CDR3 is TGTGCCAGCAGACGGACAGAATCGAACACTGAAGCTTTCTTT. This gives the protein CASRRTESNTEAFF.

There are many counts of this clonotype. The rearrangement links TRBV11-2 to TRBJ2-5, with 9 bases aligning to TRBD2. The CDR3 has 13 amino acids. Germline V gene sequence: CDR1 SGHAT, CDR2 FQNNGV. The trim removed 4 bases at V and 4 bases at J, leaving 1 base unmatched. CDR3 protein: CASSSLAGETQYF. The CDR3 nucleotides are TGTGCCAGCAGCTCACTAGCGGGAGAGACCCAGTACTTC.

This clonotype was detected ten times or more. V is TRBV6-1 and J is TRBJ2-3; 13 bases fit TRBD2. Germline V gives CDR1 MNHNS, CDR2 SASEGT. The CDR3 covers 17 residues. The V and J ends lost 0 bases and 3 bases, in that order; junction bases with no gene match: 3. CDR3 nucleotide sequence: TGTGCCAGCAGTGAAGCACTAGCGGGAGGGAGGACAGATACGCAGTATTTT. It yields the protein CASSEALAGGRTDTQYF.

This clonotype was detected ten times or more. V and J are TRBV2 and TRBJ2-7; D possibly corresponds to TRBD2 (5 bases). The CDR3 runs 14 residues. The V gene lost 7 bases and the J gene lost 0 bases, with 13 bases spanning the gap. Germline lookup yields CDR1 SNHLY and CDR2 FYNNEI. The CDR3 here is CASIVGMNSYEQYF. The CDR3, as DNA: TGTGCCAGCATTGTCGGGATGAACTCCTACGAGCAGTACTTC.

This clonotype was seen repeatedly, ten times or more. The chain links TRBV7-3 to TRBJ2-7, with 8 bases lining up with TRBD1. This CDR3 contains 14 residues. V gave up 5 bases and J gave up 5 bases; unmatched junction bases: 8. Germline values: CDR1 SGHTA, CDR2 FQGTGA. In nucleotides, the CDR3 is TGTGCCAGCAGCCAAGGACAGGGCGCCCACGAGCAGTACTTC. Translated: CASSQGQGAHEQYF.

The rearrangement uses TRBV28 and TRBJ2-2, with TRBD1 matching over 8 bases. Germline-derived CDR1 and CDR2 are MDHEN and SYDVKM. V trimming: 5 bases; J trimming: 5 bases; junction bases outside the gene matches: 13. This CDR3 spans 17 amino acids. Here the CDR3 reads CASSPFPTGVRTGELFF. CDR3 nucleotides: TGTGCCAGCAGTCCCTTTCCGACAGGGGTGAGAACCGGGGAGCTGTTTTTT.

This clonotype turned up a few times. The rearrangement joins TRBV29-1 to TRBJ2-5; possible D gene TRBD1, 5 bases. Per the germline V gene, CDR1 is SQVTM and CDR2 is ANQGSEA. V lost 5 bases to trimming and J lost 3 bases, with 19 bases between them. The CDR3 runs 15 residues. DNA of the CDR3: TGCAGCGTTCAACCCTGGGGCGCAGCAGAAGAGACCCAGTACTTC. Its protein product is CSVQPWGAAEETQYF. The full variable domain, completed using reference TRBV29-1 and TRBJ2-5, is SAVISQKPSRDICQRGTSLTIQCQVDSQVTMMFWYRQQPGQSLTLIATANQGSEATYESGFVIDKFPISRPNLTFSTLTVSNMSPEDSSIYLCSVQPWGAAEETQYFGPGTRLLVL.

This clonotype occurred a few times. The chain carries TRBV5-1 and TRBJ2-5; 10 bases line up with TRBD2. The CDR3 spans 16 residues. V was clipped by 4 bases and J by 2 bases; unmatched bases: 8. Germline assignment: CDR1 SGHRS and CDR2 YFSETQ. The chain's CDR3 is CASSPRLAGRQETQYF. The CDR3 DNA follows: TGCGCCAGCAGCCCAAGACTAGCGGGCAGGCAAGAGACCCAGTACTTC.

This clonotype has just a few counts. The V gene is TRBV20-1, the J gene TRBJ2-7, with D tentatively TRBD2 (6 bases). Germline CDR1 is DFQATT and CDR2 is SNEGSKA (reference sequence). The CDR3 length is 14 residues. Trimming removed 1 base at V and 4 bases at J, with 14 bases between. The CDR3 nucleotides are TGCAGTGCTAGAGTTGGGGGGATTGGGTACGAGCAGTACTTC. Translated, it gives CSARVGGIGYEQYF.

This clonotype appeared many times. The J gene is TRBJ1-1, the V gene TRBV25-1, with D possibly TRBD1 on 5 matching bases. Trimming removed 1 base from V and 2 bases from J, with 17 bases in between. CDR1 and CDR2 from the germline V gene are MGHDK and SYGVNS. This CDR3 contains 17 residues. The CDR3 is CASSELGYKGVNTEAFF. DNA for the CDR3: TGTGCCAGCAGTGAATTAGGGTATAAAGGGGTTAACACTGAAGCTTTCTTT. Full variable domain (missing parts from reference TRBV25-1 and TRBJ1-1): EADIYQTPRYLVIGTGKKITLECSQTMGHDKMYWYQQDPGMELHLIHYSYGVNSTEKGDLSSESTVSRIRTEHFPLTLESARPSHTSQYLCASSELGYKGVNTEAFFGQGTRLTVV.